The source of this T cell receptor (beta chain) is a study of identical twins. This clonotype was recorded once. Its antigen remains unidentified. Study results and limitations: For monozygotic twins, models underestimated out-of-frame TCR alpha sharing. Its conclusions, products of cross-sectional statistical analysis, did not come from following the same donors.

TCRdb analysed the 5' RACE reads with MiXCR anew, one entry per CDR3 protein. The table shows some 630,000 distinct CDR3 sequences, with under 8.5% occurring only once. This CDR3 is built from 16 residues. With 2 bases clipped from V and 1 base from J, the junction kept 3 bases outside the gene matches. The germline V gene has CDR1 ENHRY and CDR2 SYGVKD. This sample also appeared in a second study, on yellow fever vaccine responses in identical twins.

The gene calls are TRBV10-3 and TRBJ2-5, with 11 nucleotides matching TRBD2. Sequencing used PBMCs. The clonotype comes from a woman in her late teens or twenties in good health. The CDR3 here is CAISETLAGGQETQYF. The CDR3 DNA reads as TGTGCCATCAGTGAGACCCTAGCGGGAGGCCAAGAGACCCAGTACTTC.